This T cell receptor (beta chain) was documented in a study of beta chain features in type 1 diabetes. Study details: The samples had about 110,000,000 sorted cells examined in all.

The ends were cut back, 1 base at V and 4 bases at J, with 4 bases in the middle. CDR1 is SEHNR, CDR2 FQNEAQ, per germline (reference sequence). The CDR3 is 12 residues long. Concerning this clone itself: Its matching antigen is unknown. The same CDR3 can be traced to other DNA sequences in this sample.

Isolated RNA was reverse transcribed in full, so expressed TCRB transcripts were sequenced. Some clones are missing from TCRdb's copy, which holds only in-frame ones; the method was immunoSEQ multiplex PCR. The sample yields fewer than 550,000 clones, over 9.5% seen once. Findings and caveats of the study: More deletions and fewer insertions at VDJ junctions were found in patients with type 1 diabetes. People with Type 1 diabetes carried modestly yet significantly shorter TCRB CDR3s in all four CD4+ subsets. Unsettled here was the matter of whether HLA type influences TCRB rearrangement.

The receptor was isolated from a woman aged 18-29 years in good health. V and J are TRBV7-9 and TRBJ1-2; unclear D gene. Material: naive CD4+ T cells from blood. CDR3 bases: TGTGCCAGCAGCTTAGGAGGCTATGGCTACACCTTC. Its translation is CASSLGGYGYTF.